The rows below give T cell receptor beta chains drawn from one sample of a study of PD-L1 blockade in urothelial cancer. Sequenced by immunoSEQ multiplex PCR; TCRdb stores in-frame clones only, minus some. This table has about 120,000 clones, about 91% appearing once. Sequences were derived from PBMCs, sampled around atezolizumab (anti-PD-L1) treatment. Receptor source: a man between 60 and 70 years old with urothelial cancer. Both conserved end residues are trimmed from each CDR3. The order of the fields is V gene, CDR3 length, J gene, CDR3 protein.

TRBV7-2	13	TRBJ2-7	ASSLRVQGAGEQY
TRBV5-8	13	TRBJ2-7	ASSGPGTGGGEQY
TRBV6-6	11	TRBJ1-4	ASSYSIEEKLF
TRBV9	12	TRBJ2-7	ASSVGQGVREQY
TRBV11-2	12	TRBJ1-4	ASSRTGTGEKLF
TRBV5-6	13	TRBJ2-1	ASSSQRAYYNEQF
TRBV5-6	14	TRBJ2-1	ASSQRGGISYNEQF
TRBV7-9	16	TRBJ2-5	ASSSSRGGGLRNKTQY
TRBV10-1	12	TRBJ2-7	ASSADRYSYEQY
TRBV13	11	TRBJ2-7	ASKFRGGGEQY
TRBV28	13	TRBJ1-1	ASIPIGQTNTEAF
TRBV19	11	TRBJ2-1	ATQGLMRNEQF
TRBV6-6	12	TRBJ1-5	ASSYSERNQPQH
TRBV5-1	14	TRBJ1-1	ASSLGSFEFRTEAF
TRBV6-6	13	TRBJ1-5	ASRGEGRGNQPQH
TRBV14	15	TRBJ2-1	ASSQVRGTIKNNEQF
TRBV18	11	TRBJ2-5	ASSLQQEETQY
TRBV2	13	TRBJ2-7	ASSGTSGNRYEQY
TRBV10-3	12	TRBJ2-7	AIRPGQGSYEQY
TRBV10-3	13	TRBJ1-5	AISAVRDNNQPQH
TRBV7-2	12	TRBJ1-1	ASSLLRRNTEAF
TRBV30	14	TRBJ2-3	AWIAGVGVSADTQY
TRBV5-1	14	TRBJ2-3	ASSPGLAGRADTQY
TRBV6-5	14	TRBJ2-7	ASSYTRGGTAYEQY
TRBV2	13	TRBJ2-5	ATYGQGRFRETQY
TRBV5-1	14	TRBJ2-3	ASSLEPQGVSDTQY
TRBV19	12	TRBJ2-1	ASSARDRYNEQF
TRBV7-8	14	TRBJ1-2	ASSLALQGVGYGYT
TRBV7-2	12	TRBJ2-7	ASSLASGNSEQY
TRBV14	13	TRBJ2-7	ASSLLAGGGNEQY
TRBV7-2	11	TRBJ1-1	ASSFTGNTEAF
TRBV13	13	TRBJ2-5	ASSLKAGVQETQY
TRBV18	13	TRBJ2-2	ASSPLRDSTGELF
TRBV7-6	14	TRBJ2-5	ASSLEGAGYEETQY
TRBV30	10	TRBJ2-7	AWSVLTGEEY
TRBV5-4	12	TRBJ2-7	ASSFAGRNYEQY
TRBV9	12	TRBJ2-3	ASSWSGVTDTQY
TRBV7-2	13	TRBJ2-2	ASSLGEADTGELF
TRBV19	12	TRBJ1-2	ASMLKTGMNGYT
TRBV19	18	TRBJ1-5	ASSINQGFREKYSNQPQH
TRBV6-6	13	TRBJ2-7	ASSPAYRVAYEQY
TRBV25-1	9	TRBJ1-2	ASSGNYGYT
TRBV7-2	15	TRBJ2-3	ASRMNLLAGGGDTQY
TRBV30	12	TRBJ2-2	AWRLEANTGELF
TRBV9	14	TRBJ2-2	ASSVRGTGATGELF
TRBV6-4	12	TRBJ2-3	ASSDAGGTDTQY
TRBV28	9	TRBJ2-7	ASGDSYEQY